The sequence of this T cell receptor beta chain was determined in a study of radiotherapy plus CTLA-4 blockade in lung cancer. Study information: The study recorded objective responses in 15% to 20% of patients and disease control in approximately 31%. Study-level findings and limits: Reports state that early shifts in blood T cell clones, with interferon-beta, best predicted response.

Of note for this clone: What it recognizes is unknown.

The data were produced by immunoSEQ multiplex PCR, yet TCRdb's version contains in-frame clones alone and is incomplete. The table has fewer than 45,000 clones, approximately 85% seen once. V lost 0 bases, J lost 6 bases, and 6 bases lay in between. CDR3 size: 12 residues. Germline V CDR1 and CDR2: SGHTA, FQGNSA. This clonotype originated in a human donor with non-small cell lung cancer who had stable disease on radiotherapy plus ipilimumab. The sample was peripheral blood, taken from a patient treated with radiotherapy plus ipilimumab. V and J are TRBV7-2 and TRBJ2-7; D is unresolved. Here the CDR3 reads CASSLAPGEQYF. CDR3 sequence (DNA): TGTGCCAGCAGCTTAGCCCCAGGCGAGCAGTACTTC.